This T cell receptor (beta chain) stems from a study of identical twins. The CDR3 runs 14 residues. In germline, CDR1 is SGHRS, CDR2 YFSETQ. Trimming shortened V by 4 bases and J by 5 bases, and 15 bases separated the two germline ends. TCRdb reprocessed the 5' RACE reads via MiXCR and lists one record per CDR3 protein. The table lists about 730,000 distinct CDR3 sequences, roughly 20% of them singletons, with roughly 4% in the top ten. The sample was also linked to a second study, of T cells expressing NK-cell markers. According to that study: Seven sequenced donors out of eight were HCMV-seropositive, one seronegative. Topping the CD3+CD56-NKG2C+ fraction as well were these clonotypes, in a few donors.

The chain links TRBV5-1 to TRBJ2-5; maybe TRBD2 (6 bases). The TCR comes from a woman between 18 and 30 years old in good health. Sequenced material: PBMCs. CDR3 sequence reads: CASSRLLAVETQYF. The DNA of the CDR3 is TGCGCCAGCAGCCGGCTACTAGCAGTGGAGACCCAGTACTTC.